This T cell receptor beta chain originates from a study of blood T cells in healthy people across ages. It was with a sample-barcoded 5' primer and a J-beta primer mix that a second PCR of roughly 7 to 12 cycles was run. TCRdb called the 5' RACE reads again in MiXCR, with one record for every CDR3 protein. This sample has 1 million or so distinct CDR3 sequences; approximately 26% occur once, and the top ten carry around 0.75%. Overall study findings and caveats: Investigators viewed diversity estimates from one million T cells as underestimates, the study reported.

In regard to this clonotype: Its antigen is undetermined.

Germline V gene sequence: CDR1 SNHLY, CDR2 FYNNEI. Trimming cost V 6 bases and J 6 bases; bases outside gene matches: 4. The CDR3 is 13 residues long. These data were likewise used in another study, on T cells of mothers and their children. That paper notes: Random nucleotides (2-4) and sample barcodes were added by the M1S primer used in the second PCR.

This TCR was recovered from a girl aged 2-15 years in good health. The rearrangement links TRBV2 to TRBJ1-4; 7 bases map to TRBD1. The specimen sequenced was blood. The CDR3 DNA reads as TGTGCCAGCAGAGATGGGACAGATGAAAAACTGTTTTTT. It codes for CASRDGTDEKLFF. The full variable domain, its missing parts supplied by reference TRBV2 and TRBJ1-4, is EPEVTQTPSHQVTQMGQEVILRCVPISNHLYFYWYRQILGQKVEFLVSFYNNEISEKSEIFDDQFSVERPDGSNFTLKIRSTKLEDSAMYFCASRDGTDEKLFFGSGTQLSVL.